A selection of T cell receptor beta chains follows, all from one sample in a study of T cells in Graves' hyperthyroidism and ophthalmopathy. TCRdb analysed the multiplex PCR reads with MiXCR anew, one entry per CDR3 protein. The table includes around 420,000 distinct CDR3 sequences, 15% to 18% detected once. Sample: blood. The source is a woman younger than 30 with Graves' hyperthyroidism. Both conserved end residues are part of each CDR3. The D gene is left open where the match is weak. Not all rows give a size; the values are once, few, many and, for expanded clones, a class.

13,TRBJ1-3,many,-,TRBV7-3,TGTGCCAGCAGCTTGGACTCTGGAAACACCATATATTTT,CASSLDSGNTIYF
14,TRBJ1-3,few,-,TRBV28,TGTGCCAGCAGCGGTCATTTCTCTGGAAACACCATATATTTT,CASSGHFSGNTIYF
14,TRBJ2-7,many,-,TRBV3-1,TGTGCCAGCAGCCAAGAAGCGGGCGGGTACGAGCAGTACTTC,CASSQEAGGYEQYF
15,TRBJ1-5,many,-,TRBV28,TGTGCCAGCAGTCAGTGGACAGAGCGTAATCAGCCCCAGCATTTT,CASSQWTERNQPQHF
16,TRBJ1-2,many,-,TRBV9,TGTGCCAGCAGCCCGGGACCGACGATCAAAAACTATGGCTACACCTTC,CASSPGPTIKNYGYTF
16,TRBJ1-1,many,-,TRBV11-3,TGTGCCAGCAGCTTAGGACCCTACGGGATGAACACTGAAGCTTTCTTT,CASSLGPYGMNTEAFF
14,TRBJ2-7,few,-,TRBV3-1,TGTGCCAGCAGCCACGGTAACAGGGCCTACGAGCAGTACTTC,CASSHGNRAYEQYF
14,TRBJ2-7,many,TRBD1,TRBV20-1,TGCAGTGCTGATATACAGGGGGTTAGCTACGAGCAGTACTTC,CSADIQGVSYEQYF
14,TRBJ1-2,many,-,TRBV4-1,TGCGCCAGCAGCTCACGGGGCGGAGTTGGTGGCTACACCTTC,CASSSRGGVGGYTF
14,TRBJ2-7,-,TRBD2,TRBV4-1,TGCGCCAGCAGCCACCCCGGGGGGGCCTACGAGCAGTACTTC,CASSHPGGAYEQYF
15,TRBJ2-4,many,TRBD1,TRBV28,TGTGCCAGTGCCATATGGGGACAGGGAAAAAACATTCAGTACTTC,CASAIWGQGKNIQYF
14,TRBJ1-6,few,-,TRBV12-3/TRBV12-4,TGTGCCAGCAGCAGGGCTTTTCGGAATTCACCCCTCCACTTT,CASSRAFRNSPLHF
16,TRBJ2-4,-,TRBD1,TRBV30,TGTGCCTGGAGGGTCGGGACAGGGGGCAAAGGAAACATTCAGTACTTC,CAWRVGTGGKGNIQYF